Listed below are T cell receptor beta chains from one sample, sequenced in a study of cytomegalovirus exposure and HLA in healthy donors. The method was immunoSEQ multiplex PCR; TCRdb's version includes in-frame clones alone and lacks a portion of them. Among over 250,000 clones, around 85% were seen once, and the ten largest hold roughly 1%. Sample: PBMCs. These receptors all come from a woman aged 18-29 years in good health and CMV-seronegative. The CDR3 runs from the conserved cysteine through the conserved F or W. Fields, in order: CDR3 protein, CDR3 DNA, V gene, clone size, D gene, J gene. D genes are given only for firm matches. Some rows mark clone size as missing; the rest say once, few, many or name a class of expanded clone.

CASSSWTGSSSPLHF | TGTGCCAGCAGCTCCTGGACAGGTTCTAGTTCACCCCTCCACTTT | TRBV7-2 | - | TRBD1 | TRBJ1-6
CASSPRPPLDYEQFF | TGTGCCAGCAGCCCCCGGCCGCCCCTAGACTATGAGCAGTTCTTC | TRBV9 | many | - | TRBJ2-1
CASSQEPRGSRSGEQYF | TGTGCCAGCAGCCAAGAACCGAGGGGGAGTCGATCAGGAGAGCAGTACTTC | TRBV4-2 | - | - | TRBJ2-7
CASSGGGRKNTEAFF | TGTGCCAGCAGCGGAGGGGGACGGAAGAACACTGAAGCTTTCTTT | TRBV9 | - | - | TRBJ1-1
CASSRGTSGSYEQYF | TGTGCCAGCAGCCGCGGGACTAGCGGGAGTTACGAGCAGTACTTC | TRBV7-2 | - | TRBD2 | TRBJ2-7
CASSLSQGAYGYTF | TGTGCCAGCAGTTTATCCCAGGGGGCCTATGGCTACACCTTC | TRBV28 | - | TRBD1 | TRBJ1-2
CASGATRGAWETQYF | TGTGCCAGCGGAGCCACACGGGGGGCTTGGGAGACCCAGTACTTC | TRBV5-4 | - | - | TRBJ2-5
CASNRQGAPDYGYTF | TGTGCCAGCAACCGACAGGGGGCCCCTGACTATGGCTACACCTTC | TRBV6-5 | - | TRBD1 | TRBJ1-2
CAWSGGENNQPQHF | TGTGCCTGGTCAGGAGGGGAGAACAATCAGCCCCAGCATTTT | TRBV30 | few | - | TRBJ1-5
CASSLKWDRGYGYTF | TGTGCCAGCAGTTTAAAATGGGACAGGGGCTATGGCTACACCTTC | TRBV27 | - | TRBD1 | TRBJ1-2
CASSYSQGKSFYEQYF | TGTGCCAGCAGTTATTCTCAGGGGAAATCCTTCTACGAGCAGTACTTC | TRBV13 | - | - | TRBJ2-7
CASSGGTGNYGYTF | TGCGCCAGCAGTGGTGGTACAGGGAACTATGGCTACACCTTC | TRBV5-1 | - | - | TRBJ1-2
CASSLGLGGDTQYF | TGCGCCAGCAGCCTGGGACTAGGCGGAGATACGCAGTATTTT | TRBV5-1 | - | TRBD2 | TRBJ2-3
CASSWRAGETQYF | TGCGCCAGCAGCTGGCGGGCGGGGGAGACCCAGTACTTC | TRBV4-1 | - | - | TRBJ2-5